This TCR beta chain was captured by sequencing in a study of OX40 agonist ivuxolimab in advanced cancers. Study as a whole: Enrollees could have had prior anti-PD-1, anti-PD-L1 or anti-CTLA-4 therapy, which more than 30% had received.

Patients were ruled out by autoimmune disease history or systemic immunosuppression. Samples were taken at baseline and on day 1 of cycles 4 and 7. V was trimmed by 0 bases and J by 2 bases, leaving 6 bases between them. CDR3 size: 15 residues. CDR1 SGHDT and CDR2 YYEEEE come from the germline V gene. TCRdb's table, derived via immunoSEQ multiplex PCR, lists solely in-frame clones and lacks some. This sample has 60,000 to 100,000 clones, with roughly 84% found just once. The TCR was taken from an adult with an advanced solid tumor such as melanoma, head and neck, liver or kidney cancer. V and J are TRBV5-6 and TRBJ1-6; tentative D call: TRBD1 (5 bases). Material: CD4+ or CD8+ T cells sorted from blood, obtained in a trial of the OX40 agonist ivuxolimab. CDR3 nucleotides: TGTGCCAGCAGCTTGGTGGGGGCCTATAATTCACCCCTCCACTTT. Amino acid sequence: CASSLVGAYNSPLHF.